Included here is one T cell receptor (beta chain) sequence, with context. Its antigen is undetermined. The record originates from a study of T cell repertoires and HLA-DP antigens. Study-level background: Donor ages ranged from 18-to-29 to 60-to-69; a couple of men, one woman.

Germline V gives CDR1 SQVTM, CDR2 ANQGSEA. Unmatched junction bases numbered 6, after V lost 4 bases and J lost 0 bases. The CDR3 contains 16 residues. Profiling relied on immunoSEQ multiplex PCR, and the TCRdb table lists in-frame clones only, not all of them. The table records around 90,000 clones, 86% of them present only once. The clonotype originates from a man aged 45-65 years in good health and CMV-seronegative. This rearrangement joins TRBV29-1 to TRBJ2-2; 9 bases line up with TRBD2. Sequenced material: CD4+ T cells from PBMCs. The CDR3 DNA follows: TGCAGCGTTGCTAGCGGGAAGTCGGCGAACACCGGGGAGCTGTTTTTT. Translated, it gives CSVASGKSANTGELFF.